A single sample gave rise to the 14 T cell receptor beta chains below, sequenced in a study of cytomegalovirus exposure and HLA in healthy donors. The protocol was immunoSEQ multiplex PCR, while the TCRdb copy is restricted to in-frame clones and leaves out a portion. The repertoire holds roughly 140,000 clones, about 86% seen once, with over 6.5% in the top ten. Sequencing was performed on PBMCs. Receptors originate from a woman aged 18-29 years in good health and CMV-seropositive.

In this sample, this clone turned up a few times. The chain recombines TRBV7-2 with TRBJ1-5; TRBD1 matches at 8 bases. Germline V lookup: CDR1 SGHTA, CDR2 FQGNSA. V lost 6 bases and J lost 1; bases outside the gene matches: 5. The CDR3 is 15 amino acids. CDR3 loop: CASRPDRGSNQPQHF. CDR3 sequence (DNA): TGTGCCAGCAGGCCCGACAGGGGAAGCAATCAGCCCCAGCATTTT.

This clone was seen a few times. The chain employs TRBV2 and TRBJ2-5, with TRBD1 as a possible D gene (7 bases). Germline V gene lookup returns CDR1 SNHLY and CDR2 FYNNEI. Trimming shortened V by 6 bases and J by 9 bases, and 14 bases separated the two germline ends. This CDR3 is 12 amino acids long. In DNA, the CDR3 is TGTGCCAGCAGCCCCCCAGGGGGGTCCCAGTACTTC. It specifies CASSPPGGSQYF.

The rearrangement uses TRBV11-2 and TRBJ2-1, with 9 bases lining up with TRBD2. The CDR3 covers 17 residues. V shed 5 bases, J shed 7 bases, and the junction held 15 bases outside the gene matches. CDR1 SGHAT and CDR2 FQNNGV come from the germline V gene. The CDR3 spells CASSPRLAVSPWNEQFF. CDR3 nucleotides: TGTGCCAGCAGCCCCAGACTAGCGGTATCCCCATGGAATGAGCAGTTCTTC.

V usage is TRBV15 and J usage is TRBJ2-3; 10 bases are a match to TRBD2. The CDR3 loop spans 13 amino acids. The germline V gene encodes CDR1 LNHNV and CDR2 YYDKDF (reference sequence). The V segment lost 11 bases and the J segment 4 bases; nucleotides outside the gene matches: 6. CDR3 in amino acids: CAAKREGADTQYF. In DNA form, the CDR3 reads TGTGCCGCTAAGCGGGAGGGTGCAGATACGCAGTATTTT.

The chain employs TRBV7-9 and TRBJ1-2; possible D gene TRBD1, 5 bases. This CDR3 is built from 13 residues. The ends were cut back, 3 bases at V and 8 bases at J, with 13 bases in the middle. Germline V gene lookup returns CDR1 SEHNR and CDR2 FQNEAQ (reference sequence). The CDR3 DNA reads TGTGCCAGCAGCTTCGGGGGAGGTGGAGGCTACACCTTC. Amino acids: CASSFGGGGGYTF.

The CDR3 sequence: CASSPSRSGGQPQHF. The CDR3 coding sequence is TGTGCCAGCTCACCATCCCGTAGCGGGGGTCAGCCCCAGCATTTT. The chain couples TRBV18 to TRBJ1-5, with D maybe TRBD1 (5 bases). Per germline, CDR1 KGHSH and CDR2 LQKENI. With 2 bases removed from V and 6 bases from J, the gap between germline ends came to 14 bases. The CDR3 contains 15 residues.

The genes are TRBV11-2 and TRBJ1-5, with 8 bases matching TRBD1. Germline lookup yields CDR1 SGHAT and CDR2 FQNNGV. The CDR3 loop spans 15 amino acids. The V and J ends lost 5 bases and 2 bases, in that order; junction bases with no gene match: 5. For the CDR3, the DNA is TGTGCCAGCAGCCATTCGGACAGGGGCAATCAGCCCCAGCATTTT. It yields the protein CASSHSDRGNQPQHF.

The rearrangement joins TRBV5-1 to TRBJ1-5, with 7 bases lining up with TRBD1. Germline V gene data show CDR1 as SGHRS and CDR2 as YFSETQ. V lost 4 bases to trimming and J lost 1 base; unmatched junction nucleotides: 5. The CDR3 loop spans 15 amino acids. CDR3 bases: TGCGCCAGCAGCGAAGGGGGCTCGAGCAATCAGCCCCAGCATTTT. Protein: CASSEGGSSNQPQHF.

This sequence joins TRBV4-3 and TRBJ1-3, with TRBD1 matching 7 bases. Germline CDR1 is LGHNA and CDR2 is YSLEER. Trimming removed 1 base from V and 3 bases from J; junction bases left unmatched: 3. The length of the CDR3 is 15 residues. CDR3 sequence: CASSQGDRVGNTIYF. The CDR3 coding sequence is TGCGCCAGCAGCCAAGGCGACAGGGTTGGAAACACCATATATTTT.

This clone was seen once. This sequence joins TRBV27 and TRBJ1-1, with TRBD1 matching over 12 bases. V was pared by 7 bases and J by 3 bases, with 9 bases of the junction left unmatched. Germline V gene sequence: CDR1 MNHEY, CDR2 SMNVEV (reference sequence). The CDR3 is made up of 16 amino acids. CDR3 bases: TGTGCCAGCACCGGAGGGACAGGGGGCGCGGACACTGAAGCTTTCTTT. Protein: CASTGGTGGADTEAFF.

The chain recombines TRBV29-1 with TRBJ1-2; D gene uncertain. V shed 3 bases and J shed 8 bases, with 13 bases lying between them. The CDR3 length is 12 residues. Germline loops: CDR1 SQVTM, CDR2 ANQGSEA. The CDR3 sequence: CSVDSGFGGYTF. The DNA of the CDR3 is TGCAGCGTTGATTCGGGGTTCGGCGGCTACACCTTC.

The chain recombines TRBV30 with TRBJ2-5, with 7 bases lining up with TRBD2. V shed 1 base, J shed 4 bases, and the junction held 0 bases outside the gene matches. The CDR3 totals 12 residues. Germline V lookup: CDR1 GTSNPN, CDR2 SVGIG (reference sequence). The CDR3 sequence: CAWSGGGETQYF. The CDR3 DNA reads TGTGCCTGGAGTGGGGGGGGAGAGACCCAGTACTTC.

The chain uses TRBV7-2 and TRBJ1-3, with D perhaps TRBD1 (5 bases). CDR1 SGHTA and CDR2 FQGNSA come from the germline V gene. The CDR3 contains 15 residues. Between the trimmed V and J ends, which lost 0 bases and 2 bases, there was a span of 8 bases. The DNA of the CDR3 is TGTGCCAGCAGCTTAGCATCGGGGGCTGGAAACACCATATATTTT. Translated: CASSLASGAGNTIYF.

In DNA form, the CDR3 reads TGTGCCAGCGGATTATTCCGGGGTTTTAACTATGGCTACACCTTC. Translated: CASGLFRGFNYGYTF. V is TRBV27 and J is TRBJ1-2; D remains ambiguous. The CDR3 is 15 amino acids. V was pared by 8 bases and J by 1 base, with 17 bases between. Germline CDR1 is MNHEY and CDR2 is SMNVEV (reference sequence).